Listed below are T cell receptor beta chains from one sample, sequenced in a study of T cells in Graves' hyperthyroidism and ophthalmopathy. TCRdb re-called the multiplex PCR reads with MiXCR, one entry per CDR3 protein. This sample has 640,000 or so distinct CDR3 sequences, with approximately 15% found just once. The specimen sequenced was blood. All receptors come from a woman between 18 and 29 years old with Graves' ophthalmopathy. The CDR3 runs from the conserved cysteine through the conserved F or W. D genes are given only for firm matches. Clone sizes are given selectively: once, few, many, or a class where the clone is expanded.

v_call	clone_size	d_call	j_call	cdr3_nt	cdr3_aa
TRBV6-1	.	.	TRBJ1-1	TGTGCCAGCAGTGCTGCCGGGACTAGGGACACTGAAGCTTTCTTT	CASSAAGTRDTEAFF
TRBV11-1	many	.	TRBJ2-7	TGTGCCAGCAGCCCCCCCGGGCGGGGCCACGAGCAGTACTTC	CASSPPGRGHEQYF
TRBV5-1	few	TRBD2	TRBJ2-3	TGCGCCAGCAGCGCTCGACTAGCGGGAGTATTTCGGACAGATACGCAGTATTTT	CASSARLAGVFRTDTQYF
TRBV2	few	.	TRBJ2-1	TGTGCCAGCAGTGGTCGTGGCGGGGAGAACAATGAGCAGTTCTTC	CASSGRGGENNEQFF
TRBV27	many	.	TRBJ2-5	TGTGCCAGCAGTTACTATCCGCAGGGGCGAAGGGAGACCCAGTACTTC	CASSYYPQGRRETQYF
TRBV19	.	.	TRBJ1-1	TGTGCCAGTAGTATCTTTTCAGGGGCCTGGAACACTGAAGCTTTCTTT	CASSIFSGAWNTEAFF
TRBV6-5	.	TRBD1	TRBJ1-2	TGTGCCAGCAGTTCCGACAGGGTTGTGGGCTACACCTTC	CASSSDRVVGYTF
TRBV11-2	many	TRBD2	TRBJ2-3	TGTGCCAGCAGCTTAGGAGGGGGACTAGTAAGGACAGATACGCAGTATTTT	CASSLGGGLVRTDTQYF
TRBV30	many	.	TRBJ1-5	TGTGCCTGTGCAGGGGAGGGGAATCAGCCCCAGCATTTT	CACAGEGNQPQHF
TRBV10-3	many	TRBD1	TRBJ1-1	TGTGCCATCAGCTCGATAGGACAGGGAGACACTGAAGCTTTCTTT	CAISSIGQGDTEAFF
TRBV11-2	many	.	TRBJ2-7	TGTGCCAGCAGCTTGGGGATGGGGGAGCAGTACTTC	CASSLGMGEQYF
TRBV20-1	many	TRBD1	TRBJ1-5	TGCAGTGCTAGAGATCAAAGGGCAGGGGGCGATCGGCCCCAGCATTTT	CSARDQRAGGDRPQHF
TRBV28	many	.	TRBJ2-7	TGTGCCAGCAGTTTACCAGGGTACAGCGAGCAGTACTTC	CASSLPGYSEQYF
TRBV4-1	few	.	TRBJ1-2	TGCGCCAGCAGCCAACCCCGGGCGGACTATGGCTACACCTTC	CASSQPRADYGYTF
TRBV7-2	.	TRBD1	TRBJ2-1	TGTGCCAGCAGCTTTCGACCGGGACAGGGATACAATGAGCAGTTCTTC	CASSFRPGQGYNEQFF
TRBV18	many	.	TRBJ2-2	TGTGCCAGCTCACCGGCCAGACTCGCGAACACCGGGGAGCTGTTTTTT	CASSPARLANTGELFF
TRBV7-2	many	.	TRBJ2-7	TGTGCCAGCAGCTTAGGGGTTCACTCCTACGAGCAGTACTTC	CASSLGVHSYEQYF
TRBV18	.	.	TRBJ1-6	TGTGCCAGCTCACCTCCCCAGGGTAATTCACCCCTCCACTTT	CASSPPQGNSPLHF
TRBV18	many	.	TRBJ1-1	TGTGCCAGCTCACCGGTGACAGTTCGCACTGAAGCTTTCTTT	CASSPVTVRTEAFF
TRBV18	few	TRBD1	TRBJ2-7	TGTGCCAGCTCACCACCAGTTGGAGGAAAGGGGGCGAGCGAGCAGTACTTC	CASSPPVGGKGASEQYF
TRBV2	.	TRBD2	TRBJ2-4	TGTGCCAGCAGTACGGGGGGGGTAAACATTCAGTACTTC	CASSTGGVNIQYF
TRBV5-1	many	TRBD2	TRBJ2-1	TGCGCCAGCAGCTCGACGACTAGCGGGAGCTGGAATGAGCAGTTCTTC	CASSSTTSGSWNEQFF
TRBV12-5	many	.	TRBJ1-1	TGTGCTAGTGGTCCCTGGCCAACGAGGACAGACACTGAAGCTTTCTTT	CASGPWPTRTDTEAFF
TRBV4-1	few	.	TRBJ2-4	TGCGCCAGCAGCCAAGGACGAGGCTCCAAAAACATTCAGTACTTC	CASSQGRGSKNIQYF
TRBV20-1	many	.	TRBJ2-7	TGCAGTGCTAGAGGCCGACAGAAACTCTACGAGCAGTACTTC	CSARGRQKLYEQYF
TRBV6-1	many	.	TRBJ1-2	TGTGCCAGCAGTTACCGGTCGTTGGCCGGCTACACCTTC	CASSYRSLAGYTF
TRBV28	many	.	TRBJ1-4	TGTGCCAGCAGCTTTACCACGTCCGGAACAGAGAATGAAAAACTGTTTTTT	CASSFTTSGTENEKLFF
TRBV30	many	.	TRBJ1-1	TGTGCCTGGAGTCCGGGGGGGCACGTCACTGAAGCTTTCTTT	CAWSPGGHVTEAFF
TRBV18	few	TRBD1	TRBJ2-7	TGTGCCAGCTCACCACGACAGGGACCTCCCTACGAGCAGTACTTC	CASSPRQGPPYEQYF
TRBV2	many	.	TRBJ2-4	TGTGCCAGCGGATTTCGGACAGACTTTTCCAAAAACATTCAGTACTTC	CASGFRTDFSKNIQYF
TRBV24-1	many	TRBD1	TRBJ2-7	TGTGCCACCAGTAACCCCCAGGGGGATCGATCCTACGAGCAGTACTTC	CATSNPQGDRSYEQYF
TRBV5-1	.	.	TRBJ1-3	TGCGCCAGCAGCTTACAGGGAGGAAACACCATATATTTT	CASSLQGGNTIYF
TRBV7-9	.	.	TRBJ2-4	TGTGCCAGCACCAACGCAGGGGAGGTCAACATTCAGTACTTC	CASTNAGEVNIQYF
TRBV4-1	many	.	TRBJ2-7	TGCGCCAGCAGCCCTTCGACGGGGGCTTCCTACGAGCAGTACTTC	CASSPSTGASYEQYF
TRBV6-6	many	TRBD1	TRBJ2-2	TGTGCCAGCAGTTACTCACAGGGGATCACCGGGGAGCTGTTTTTT	CASSYSQGITGELFF
TRBV19	.	.	TRBJ2-1	TGTGCCAGTAGTATACAATCACGCCGCAATGAGCAGTTCTTC	CASSIQSRRNEQFF
TRBV28	many	TRBD1	TRBJ2-1	TGTGCCAGCAGTAGTTCAGGGACAGGGAAGCTGTTCTTC	CASSSSGTGKLFF
TRBV7-2	many	TRBD1	TRBJ2-7	TGTGCCAGCAGCCTGGGACAGGGAAGGCCCTACGAGCAGTACTTC	CASSLGQGRPYEQYF
TRBV29-1	few	.	TRBJ2-1	TGCAGCGTTGAAAATGGTTACTCCTACAATGAGCAGTTCTTC	CSVENGYSYNEQFF
TRBV27	once	TRBD1	TRBJ2-3	TGTGCCAGCAGTTTTTGGCGGCAGGGGGCCTGGGATACGCAGTATTTT	CASSFWRQGAWDTQYF
TRBV7-4	.	.	TRBJ2-2	TGTGCCAGCAACACAATAGGGAGGGGGCTCGACACCGGGGAGCTGTTTTTT	CASNTIGRGLDTGELFF
TRBV27	few	.	TRBJ2-5	TGTGCCAGCAGGGCACGGGGGAGGAGGACCCAGTACTTC	CASRARGRRTQYF
TRBV4-2	once	TRBD2	TRBJ2-4	TGTGCCAGCAGCCGACTAGCGGGACCCCAGAGGGAGGAAAACATTCAGTACTTC	CASSRLAGPQREENIQYF
TRBV4-1	.	.	TRBJ1-6	TGCGCCAGCAGCATTGTGTGGGGATGGAATTCACCCCTCCACTTT	CASSIVWGWNSPLHF
TRBV7-2	many	TRBD2	TRBJ2-5	TGTGCCAGCAGGCGGGAGGTTGAGACCCAGTACTTC	CASRREVETQYF
TRBV13	many	TRBD2	TRBJ2-7	TGTGCCAGCAGCTTAGACCTGCCCCTGCCGGGACTACCCCGAACGAGCTCCTACGAGCAGTACTTC	CASSLDLPLPGLPRTSSYEQYF
TRBV29-1	few	.	TRBJ2-1	TGCAGCTTCTATTCGTTACTAGGGAGTGGGGATGAGCAGTTCTTC	CSFYSLLGSGDEQFF
TRBV6-2/TRBV6-3	many	.	TRBJ2-7	TGTGCCAGCAGTTACTCGCAGGATTACTACGAGCAGTACTTC	CASSYSQDYYEQYF
TRBV14	.	.	TRBJ2-2	TGTGCCAGCAGCCAAGTTCCAGGGGCCGGGGAGCTGTTTTTT	CASSQVPGAGELFF
TRBV9	many	.	TRBJ2-7	TGTGCCAGCAGCGAGGGGAGAGAGTACGAGCAGTACTTC	CASSEGREYEQYF
TRBV20-1	once	.	TRBJ2-7	TGCAGTGCTAGTAGGGCAGTTAAGGGGAACGAGCAGTACTTC	CSASRAVKGNEQYF
TRBV29-1	.	.	TRBJ1-6	TGCAGCGCCAGAGAGGGACAAAATAATTCACCCCTCCACTTT	CSAREGQNNSPLHF
TRBV12-3/TRBV12-4	many	.	TRBJ1-1	TGTGCCAGCAGTCCCCAAACGACTGAAGCTTTCTTT	CASSPQTTEAFF